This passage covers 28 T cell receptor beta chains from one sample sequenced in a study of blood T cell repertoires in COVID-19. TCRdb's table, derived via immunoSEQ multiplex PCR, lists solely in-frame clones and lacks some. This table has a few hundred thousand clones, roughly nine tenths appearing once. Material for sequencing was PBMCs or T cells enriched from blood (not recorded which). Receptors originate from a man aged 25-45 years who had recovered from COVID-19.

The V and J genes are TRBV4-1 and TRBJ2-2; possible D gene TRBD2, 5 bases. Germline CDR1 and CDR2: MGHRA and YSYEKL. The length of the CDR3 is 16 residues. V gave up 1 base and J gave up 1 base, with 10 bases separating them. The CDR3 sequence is CASSQVIGVNTGELFF. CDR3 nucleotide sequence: TGCGCCAGCAGCCAAGTAATCGGGGTGAACACCGGGGAGCTGTTTTTT.

The CDR3 reads CASSLVTGGLYNEQFF. The CDR3 nucleotides read TGTGCCAGCAGCTTAGTAACCGGGGGGCTCTACAATGAGCAGTTCTTC. V usage is TRBV7-9 and J usage is TRBJ2-1, with D possibly being TRBD2 (7 bases). The germline V gene has CDR1 SEHNR and CDR2 FQNEAQ (reference sequence). This CDR3 is built from 16 residues. V was shortened by 1 base and J by 3 bases, with 13 bases between the two germline ends.

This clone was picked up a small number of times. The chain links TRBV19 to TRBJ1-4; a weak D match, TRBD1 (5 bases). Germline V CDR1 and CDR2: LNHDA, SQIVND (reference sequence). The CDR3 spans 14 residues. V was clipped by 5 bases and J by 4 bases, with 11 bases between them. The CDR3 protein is CASSAGRLNEKLFF. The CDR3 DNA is TGTGCCAGTAGTGCGGGACGGCTTAATGAAAAACTGTTTTTT.

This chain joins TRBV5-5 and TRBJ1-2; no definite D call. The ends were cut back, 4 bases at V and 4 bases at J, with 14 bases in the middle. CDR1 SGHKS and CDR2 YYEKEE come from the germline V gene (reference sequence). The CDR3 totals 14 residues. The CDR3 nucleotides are TGTGCCAGCAGCCCCAATCCTTCCGGCTATGGCTACACCTTC. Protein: CASSPNPSGYGYTF.

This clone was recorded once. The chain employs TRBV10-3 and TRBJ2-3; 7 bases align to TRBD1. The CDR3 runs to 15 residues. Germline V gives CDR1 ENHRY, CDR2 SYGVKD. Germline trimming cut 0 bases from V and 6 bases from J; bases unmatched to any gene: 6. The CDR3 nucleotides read TGTGCCATCAGTGAGTCGAGGGGGCCATATGATACGCAGTATTTT. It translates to CAISESRGPYDTQYF.

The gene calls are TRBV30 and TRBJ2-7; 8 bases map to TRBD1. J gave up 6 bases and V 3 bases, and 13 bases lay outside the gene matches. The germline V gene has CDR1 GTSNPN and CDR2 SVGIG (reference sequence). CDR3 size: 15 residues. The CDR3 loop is CAWSALSTGAGEQYF. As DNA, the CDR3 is TGTGCCTGGAGCGCACTATCGACAGGGGCCGGCGAGCAGTACTTC.

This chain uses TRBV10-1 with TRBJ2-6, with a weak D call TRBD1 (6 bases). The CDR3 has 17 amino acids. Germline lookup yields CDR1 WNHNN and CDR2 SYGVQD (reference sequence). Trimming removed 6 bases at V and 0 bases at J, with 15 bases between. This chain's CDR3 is CASRTGHIFSGANVLTF. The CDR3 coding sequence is TGCGCCAGCAGGACGGGACACATTTTCTCTGGGGCCAACGTCCTGACTTTC.

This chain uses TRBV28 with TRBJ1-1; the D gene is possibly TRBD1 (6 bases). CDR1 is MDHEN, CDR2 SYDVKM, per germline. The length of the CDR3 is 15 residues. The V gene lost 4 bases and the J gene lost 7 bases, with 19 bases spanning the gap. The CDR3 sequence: CASSSGQWGKNEAFF. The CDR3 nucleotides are TGTGCCAGCAGTTCAGGACAGTGGGGCAAAAATGAAGCTTTCTTT.

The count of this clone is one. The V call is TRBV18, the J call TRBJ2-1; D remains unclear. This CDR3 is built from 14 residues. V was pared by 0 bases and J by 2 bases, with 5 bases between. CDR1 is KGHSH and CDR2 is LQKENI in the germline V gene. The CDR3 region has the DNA TGTGCCAGCTCACCACCTAGTACCTACAATGAGCAGTTCTTC. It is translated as CASSPPSTYNEQFF.

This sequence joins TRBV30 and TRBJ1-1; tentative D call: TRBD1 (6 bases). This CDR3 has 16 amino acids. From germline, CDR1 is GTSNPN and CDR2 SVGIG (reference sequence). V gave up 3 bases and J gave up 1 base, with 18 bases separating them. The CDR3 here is CAWRVRWGHTNTEAFF. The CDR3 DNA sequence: TGTGCCTGGAGGGTCCGGTGGGGACACACGAACACTGAAGCTTTCTTT.

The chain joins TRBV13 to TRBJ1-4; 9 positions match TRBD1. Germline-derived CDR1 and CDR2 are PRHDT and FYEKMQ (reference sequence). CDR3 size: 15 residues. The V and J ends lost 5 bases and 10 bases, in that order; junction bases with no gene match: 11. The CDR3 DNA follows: TGTGCCAGCAGCGAACAGACAGGGGGAACGGGAAAACTGTTTTTT. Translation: CASSEQTGGTGKLFF.

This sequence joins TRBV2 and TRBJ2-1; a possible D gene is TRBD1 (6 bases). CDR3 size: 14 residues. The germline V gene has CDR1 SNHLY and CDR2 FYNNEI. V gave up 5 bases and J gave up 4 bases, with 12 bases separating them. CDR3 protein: CASSTWDTYNEQFF. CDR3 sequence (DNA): TGTGCCAGCAGTACCTGGGACACTTACAATGAGCAGTTCTTC.

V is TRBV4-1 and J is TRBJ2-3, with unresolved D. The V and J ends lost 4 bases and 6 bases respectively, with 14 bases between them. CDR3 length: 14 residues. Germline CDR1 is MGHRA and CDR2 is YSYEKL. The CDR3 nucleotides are TGCGCCAGCAGCCTTGTATCTTTCGAGGATACGCAGTATTTT. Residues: CASSLVSFEDTQYF.

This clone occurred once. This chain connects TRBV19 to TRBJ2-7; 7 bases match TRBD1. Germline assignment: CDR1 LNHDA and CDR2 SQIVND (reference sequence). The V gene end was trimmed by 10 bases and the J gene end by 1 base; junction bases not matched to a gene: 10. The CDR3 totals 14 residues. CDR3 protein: CATAYGTESYEQYF. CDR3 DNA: TGTGCCACCGCCTACGGGACAGAATCCTACGAGCAGTACTTC.

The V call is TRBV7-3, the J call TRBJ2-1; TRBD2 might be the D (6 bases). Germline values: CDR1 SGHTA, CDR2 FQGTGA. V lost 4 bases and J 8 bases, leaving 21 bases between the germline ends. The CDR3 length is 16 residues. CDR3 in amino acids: CASSSPLGVGGDEQFF. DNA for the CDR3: TGTGCCAGCAGCTCACCCCTGGGGGTTGGAGGGGATGAGCAGTTCTTC.

The CDR3 DNA reads TGCGCCAGCAGCTTATTAGGGGTACGAAATGAGCAGTTCTTC. Translated: CASSLLGVRNEQFF. J is TRBJ2-1 and V is TRBV5-1; a possible D gene is TRBD1 (5 bases). V was cut by 2 bases and J by 7 bases, with 13 bases left in between. There are 14 residues in the CDR3. The germline CDR1 and CDR2 sequences are SGHRS and YFSETQ. Supplemented by reference TRBV5-1 and TRBJ2-1, the full variable domain reads KAGVTQTPRYLIKTRGQQVTLSCSPISGHRSVSWYQQTPGQGLQFLFEYFSETQRNKGNFPGRFSGRQFSNSRSEMNVSTLELGDSALYLCASSLLGVRNEQFFGPGTRLTVL.

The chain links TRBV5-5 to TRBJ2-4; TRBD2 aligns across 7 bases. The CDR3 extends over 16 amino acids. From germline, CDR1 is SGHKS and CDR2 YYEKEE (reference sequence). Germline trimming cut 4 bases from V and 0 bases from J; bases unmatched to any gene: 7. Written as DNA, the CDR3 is TGTGCCAGCAGCGACCCAGGACTAGAAGCCAAAAACATTCAGTACTTC. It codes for CASSDPGLEAKNIQYF.

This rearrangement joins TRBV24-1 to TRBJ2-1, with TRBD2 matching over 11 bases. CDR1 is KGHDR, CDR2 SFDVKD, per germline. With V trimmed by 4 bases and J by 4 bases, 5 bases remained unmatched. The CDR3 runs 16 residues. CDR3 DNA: TGTGCCACCAGTGAGCCGACTAGCGGGATTTACAATGAGCAGTTCTTC. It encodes CATSEPTSGIYNEQFF.

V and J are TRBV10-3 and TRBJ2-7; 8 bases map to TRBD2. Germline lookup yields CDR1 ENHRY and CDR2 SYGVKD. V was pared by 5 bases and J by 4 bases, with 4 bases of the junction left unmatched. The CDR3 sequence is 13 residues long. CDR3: CAISSGSWYEQYF. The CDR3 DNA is TGTGCCATCAGTAGCGGGAGTTGGTACGAGCAGTACTTC.

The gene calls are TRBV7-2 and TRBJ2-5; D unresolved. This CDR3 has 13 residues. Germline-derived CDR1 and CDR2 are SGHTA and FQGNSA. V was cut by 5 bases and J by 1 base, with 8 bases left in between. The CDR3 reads CASSSRPQETQYF. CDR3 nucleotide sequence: TGTGCCAGCAGCAGCAGGCCCCAAGAGACCCAGTACTTC.

CDR3 nucleotide sequence: TGTGCCAGCAGCTCGCTAGAGACCCCCTTTGAAAAACTGTTTTTT. Translated: CASSSLETPFEKLFF. The rearrangement joins TRBV7-9 to TRBJ1-4; no definite D call. Per germline, CDR1 SEHNR and CDR2 FQNEAQ (reference sequence). The CDR3 runs 15 residues. Trimming pared 4 bases from V and 7 bases from J, leaving 16 bases between. Together with reference TRBV7-9 and TRBJ1-4, the CDR3 gives the full variable domain: DTGVSQNPRHKITKRGQNVTFRCDPISEHNRLYWYRQTLGQGPEFLTYFQNEAQLEKSRLLSDRFSAERPKGSFSTLEIQRTEQGDSAMYLCASSSLETPFEKLFFGSGTQLSVL.

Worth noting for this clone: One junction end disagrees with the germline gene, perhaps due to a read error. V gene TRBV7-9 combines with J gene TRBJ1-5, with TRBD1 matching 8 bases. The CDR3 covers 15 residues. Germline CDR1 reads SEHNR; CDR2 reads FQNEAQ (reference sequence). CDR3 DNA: TGTGCCAGCAGCTGGAGTGGACAGGGCAACCAGCCCCAGCATTTT. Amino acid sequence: CASSWSGQGNQPQHF.

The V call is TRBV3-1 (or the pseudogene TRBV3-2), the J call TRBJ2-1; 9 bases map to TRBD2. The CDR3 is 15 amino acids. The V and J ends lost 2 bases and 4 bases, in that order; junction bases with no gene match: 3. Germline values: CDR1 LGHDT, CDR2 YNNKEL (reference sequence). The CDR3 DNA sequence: TGTGCCAGCAGCCAATTTGCGGGAGGGTACAATGAGCAGTTCTTC. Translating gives CASSQFAGGYNEQFF.

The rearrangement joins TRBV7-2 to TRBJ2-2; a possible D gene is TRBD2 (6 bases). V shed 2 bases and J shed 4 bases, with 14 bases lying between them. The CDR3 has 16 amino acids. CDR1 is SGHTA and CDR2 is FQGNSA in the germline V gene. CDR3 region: CASSLLGGVRTGELFF. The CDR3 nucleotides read TGTGCCAGCAGCTTATTGGGGGGAGTTCGCACCGGGGAGCTGTTTTTT.

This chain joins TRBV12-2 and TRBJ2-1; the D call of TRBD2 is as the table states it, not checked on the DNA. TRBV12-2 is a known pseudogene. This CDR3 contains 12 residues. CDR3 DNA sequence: TGTGCAAGTCGCTGGTTCTATTGGGAGCAGTTCTTC. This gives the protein CASRWFYWEQFF.

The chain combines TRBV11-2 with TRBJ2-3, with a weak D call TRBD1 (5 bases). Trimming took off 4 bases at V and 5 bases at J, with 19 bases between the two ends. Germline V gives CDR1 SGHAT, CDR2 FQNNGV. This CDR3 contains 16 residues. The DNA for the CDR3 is TGTGCCAGCAGCTCCCTAGGGCAGGGTCCCAAAGATACGCAGTATTTT. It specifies CASSSLGQGPKDTQYF.

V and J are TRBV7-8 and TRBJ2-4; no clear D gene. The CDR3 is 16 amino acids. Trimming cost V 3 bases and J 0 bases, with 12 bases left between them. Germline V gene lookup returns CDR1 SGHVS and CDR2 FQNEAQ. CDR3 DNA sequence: TGTGCCAGCAGCTTCGATCCGACTTTAGCCAAAAACATTCAGTACTTC. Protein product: CASSFDPTLAKNIQYF.

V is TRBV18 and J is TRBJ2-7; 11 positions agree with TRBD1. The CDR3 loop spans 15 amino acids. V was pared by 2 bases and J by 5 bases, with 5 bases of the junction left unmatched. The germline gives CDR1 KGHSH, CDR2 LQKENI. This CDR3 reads CASSPLDRGRDEQYF. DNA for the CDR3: TGTGCCAGCTCACCATTGGACAGGGGGCGCGACGAGCAGTACTTC.